What follows are 30 T cell receptor beta chains derived from one specimen sequenced in a study of cytomegalovirus exposure and HLA in healthy donors (dated by TCRdb to 2017 to 2019). Libraries were built with the immunoSEQ multiplex PCR assay. For the multiplex PCR, a mixture combining 60 forward primers for TCR Vbeta segments and 13 reverse primers for TCR Jbeta segments was used. This immuneACCESS table, as held by TCRdb, lists in-frame sequences with V and J called but not all clones. Of the missing ones, under half trace to an unresolved V gene in checked studies; the others have no known cause. Within this sample are 150,000 to 200,000 clones, with roughly three quarters of them counted one time only. The biggest ten clones account for about 1.6% of the sample. Sequencing was performed on PBMCs. These receptors came from a woman aged 45-59 years in good health and CMV-seronegative.

This rearrangement joins TRBV6-1 to TRBJ2-2; 10 nucleotides match TRBD1. The CDR3 covers 14 residues. The trim removed 6 bases at V and 7 bases at J, leaving 5 bases unmatched. CDR1 and CDR2 (germline): MNHNS, SASEGT. DNA for the CDR3: TGTGCCAGCAGAGGGACAGGGGATGTCGGGGAGCTGTTTTTT. Amino acids: CASRGTGDVGELFF.

This clone was seen more than once but under ten times. This chain links TRBV7-9 with TRBJ1-3; 9 bases align to TRBD1. Germline lookup yields CDR1 SEHNR and CDR2 FQNEAQ (reference sequence). CDR3 length equals 17 residues. Trimming cost V 6 bases and J 2 bases; bases outside gene matches: 11. The CDR3 nucleotides are TGTGCCAGCAGACCAAACATCGGGACAGGGCCTGGAAACACCATATATTTT. Translated, it gives CASRPNIGTGPGNTIYF.

CDR3 amino acids: CASSQDPPSSGNTIYF. CDR3 bases: TGCGCCAGCAGCCAAGACCCTCCCAGCTCTGGAAACACCATATATTTT. The rearrangement uses TRBV4-3 and TRBJ1-3, with D hard to call. CDR1 is LGHNA and CDR2 is YSLEER in the germline V gene. The CDR3 is made up of 16 amino acids. The ends were cut back, 0 bases at V and 0 bases at J, with 9 bases in the middle.

V is TRBV6-6 and J is TRBJ1-3, with TRBD1 matching 7 bases. The length of the CDR3 is 15 residues. Germline CDR1 and CDR2: MNHNY and SVGAGI (reference sequence). V lost 5 bases, J lost 4 bases, and 8 bases stayed unmatched. In nucleotides, the CDR3 is TGTGCCAGCAGTCGCTGGACAGGCGGGGGAAACACCATATATTTT. Encoded protein: CASSRWTGGGNTIYF.

The rearrangement joins TRBV11-1 to TRBJ1-1, with no clear D. CDR3 length: 12 amino acids. Germline V gene data show CDR1 as SGHAT and CDR2 as FQDESV (reference sequence). V lost 5 bases, J lost 7 bases, and 11 bases lay in between. Written as DNA, the CDR3 is TGTGCCAGCAGCCCCGCCTTCGGTGAAGCTTTCTTT. Its protein product is CASSPAFGEAFF. Full variable domain (remainder filled in from reference TRBV11-1 and TRBJ1-1): EAEVAQSPRYKITEKSQAVAFWCDPISGHATLYWYRQILGQGPELLVQFQDESVVDDSQLPKDRFSAERLKGVDSTLKIQPAELGDSAMYLCASSPAFGEAFFGQGTRLTVV.

The genes are TRBV5-1 and TRBJ2-5; D is possibly TRBD2 (6 bases). Trimming removed 4 bases from V and 3 bases from J, with 13 bases in between. CDR3 length: 14 residues. CDR1 is SGHRS, CDR2 YFSETQ, per germline. The CDR3 sequence: CASSAGTAEETQYF. The DNA for the CDR3 is TGCGCCAGCAGCGCGGGGACCGCGGAAGAGACCCAGTACTTC.

CDR3 sequence (DNA): TGTGCCAGCAGTTACTCTCCAGCGAACACCGGGGAGCTGTTTTTT. The encoded protein is CASSYSPANTGELFF. The chain links TRBV6-6 to TRBJ2-2; no clear D. CDR1 is MNHNY and CDR2 is SVGAGI in the germline V gene (reference sequence). There are 15 residues in the CDR3. Trimming removed 0 bases at V and 0 bases at J, with 5 bases between.

V is TRBV12-5 and J is TRBJ2-1, with D perhaps matching TRBD2 (5 bases). With 0 bases removed from V and 6 bases from J, the gap between germline ends came to 9 bases. The CDR3 has 14 residues. Germline V gives CDR1 LGHNT, CDR2 FRNRAP. The CDR3 DNA reads TGTGCTAGTGGTTTGGTAGGCGAGGGCAATGAGCAGTTCTTC. Translated, it gives CASGLVGEGNEQFF.

The chain combines TRBV7-9 with TRBJ2-1; TRBD2 aligns across 9 bases. This CDR3 comprises 15 residues. Germline values: CDR1 SEHNR, CDR2 FQNEAQ (reference sequence). After removal of 3 bases from V and 4 bases from J, the junction contained 4 bases not matched to a gene. CDR3 nucleotides: TGTGCCAGCAGCTTTTCTAGCGGGGTTTACAATGAGCAGTTCTTC. Translated: CASSFSSGVYNEQFF.

The DNA for the CDR3 is TGTGCCAGACGACAGACTAGCACAGATACGCAGTATTTT. Translation: CARRQTSTDTQYF. The J gene is TRBJ2-3, the V gene TRBV2, with D possibly being TRBD1 (5 bases). CDR3 length: 13 amino acids. Per the germline V gene, CDR1 is SNHLY and CDR2 is FYNNEI. The germline V and J ends were trimmed by 9 bases and 0 bases, with 10 bases remaining between them.

V is TRBV5-1 and J is TRBJ1-1; 7 positions match TRBD1. The J segment lost 5 bases and the V segment lost 1 base, leaving 5 bases of the junction unmatched. Germline V gene lookup returns CDR1 SGHRS and CDR2 YFSETQ. CDR3 size: 14 residues. The CDR3 reads CASSLTGVETEAFF. The CDR3 coding sequence is TGCGCCAGCAGCTTGACAGGGGTTGAAACTGAAGCTTTCTTT.

CDR3 loop: CASSRDRDSNQPQHF. As DNA, the CDR3 is TGTGCCAGCAGCAGAGACAGGGATAGCAATCAGCCCCAGCATTTT. The chain links TRBV9 to TRBJ1-5, with 7 bases aligning to TRBD1. V dropped 4 bases and J dropped 0; count of bases not matched to a gene: 4. The CDR3 consists of 15 residues. Germline CDR1 SGDLS, CDR2 YYNGEE.

Only one count was recorded for this clone. The V and J genes are TRBV7-9 and TRBJ2-7; 7 bases agree with TRBD2. Per the germline V gene, CDR1 is SEHNR and CDR2 is FQNEAQ (reference sequence). This CDR3 comprises 15 residues. Trimming removed 3 bases from V and 4 bases from J; junction bases left unmatched: 9. The CDR3 sequence is CASSFDPLADYEQYF. The CDR3 DNA is TGTGCCAGCAGCTTCGACCCTCTAGCGGATTACGAGCAGTACTTC.

Worth noting for this clone: The junction and the germline gene differ at one end; a read error may be behind it. The chain has TRBV30 and TRBJ2-1, with 11 bases matching TRBD2. The CDR3 runs to 18 residues. CDR1 and CDR2 from the germline V gene are GTSNPN and SVGIG (reference sequence). The CDR3 DNA follows: TGTGCCTTCTCGACCGTGGGGACTAGCGGACCCCCCTACAATGAGCAGCTCTTC. This encodes CAFSTVGTSGPPYNEQLF.

The chain combines TRBV5-1 with TRBJ1-6; TRBD1 matches at 8 bases. CDR1 is SGHRS and CDR2 is YFSETQ in the germline V gene. The CDR3 has 19 amino acids. J was trimmed by 0 bases and V by 0 bases; bases with no gene match: 8. The DNA of the CDR3 is TGCGCCAGCAGCTTGGATTCGGGACAGGACAGCTCCTATAATTCACCCCTCCACTTT. Amino acids: CASSLDSGQDSSYNSPLHF.

The rearrangement uses TRBV11-2 and TRBJ1-6; D unclear. The CDR3 is 15 amino acids. Germline V lookup: CDR1 SGHAT, CDR2 FQNNGV. V was pared by 1 base and J by 7 bases, with 11 bases between. DNA for the CDR3: TGTGCCAGCAGCTTAGCACCCCAGTTAAATTCACCCCTCCACTTT. Translation: CASSLAPQLNSPLHF.

V usage is TRBV10-3 and J usage is TRBJ1-1, with D perhaps TRBD1 (5 bases). CDR1 is ENHRY, CDR2 SYGVKD, per germline. The ends were cut back, 9 bases at V and 3 bases at J, with 14 bases in the middle. This CDR3 has 13 amino acids. The CDR3 DNA is TGTGCCATTCAAGACAGATCCTACACTGAAGCTTTCTTT. This codes for CAIQDRSYTEAFF.

The CDR3 DNA reads TGTGCCAGCAGCACAGGGGGATTAGGAAACACCATATATTTT. Its translation is CASSTGGLGNTIYF. The chain carries TRBV5-6 and TRBJ1-3, with 8 bases matching TRBD1. Looked up from germline, CDR1 is SGHDT and CDR2 is YYEEEE. Losses at the gene ends were 4 bases for V and 4 bases for J; bases not matched to a gene: 4. The CDR3 has 14 amino acids. The variable domain in full, completed from reference TRBV5-6 and TRBJ1-3, reads DAGVTQSPTHLIKTRGQQVTLRCSPKSGHDTVSWYQQALGQGPQFIFQYYEEEERQRGNFPDRFSGHQFPNYSSELNVNALLLGDSALYLCASSTGGLGNTIYFGEGSWLTVV.

The chain joins TRBV4-3 to TRBJ2-1, with D hard to call. The ends were cut back, 0 bases at V and 2 bases at J, with 11 bases in the middle. CDR1 is LGHNA and CDR2 is YSLEER in the germline V gene. This CDR3 has 16 amino acids. CDR3 nucleotides: TGCGCCAGCAGCCAAGATGTGGAGTTCGCCTACAATGAGCAGTTCTTC. This translates into CASSQDVEFAYNEQFF.

V and J are TRBV5-1 and TRBJ1-1, with D hard to call. Germline assignment: CDR1 SGHRS and CDR2 YFSETQ. The V gene lost 1 base and the J gene lost 2 bases, with 6 bases spanning the gap. The CDR3 loop spans 13 amino acids. CDR3 amino acids: CASSLQFNTEAFF. In nucleotides, the CDR3 is TGCGCCAGCAGCTTGCAGTTCAACACTGAAGCTTTCTTT.

The chain couples TRBV19 to TRBJ1-1, with D hard to call. Trimming cost V 2 bases and J 1 base, with 5 bases left between them. The CDR3 has 13 amino acids. Germline V gene data show CDR1 as LNHDA and CDR2 as SQIVND (reference sequence). The CDR3 region is CASSISKNTEAFF. Here the CDR3 DNA reads TGTGCCAGTAGTATAAGCAAGAACACTGAAGCTTTCTTT.

The chain has TRBV4-3 and TRBJ1-1, with 8 positions matching TRBD1. Germline assignment: CDR1 LGHNA and CDR2 YSLEER. This CDR3 is built from 15 residues. Trimming removed 3 bases from V and 1 base from J; junction bases left unmatched: 4. CDR3 in DNA: TGCGCCAGCAGCCACTCCGACAGGGGGAACACTGAAGCTTTCTTT. Translating it yields CASSHSDRGNTEAFF.

About this clone itself: This CDR3 is also generated by other DNA sequences in the sample. The chain joins TRBV9 to TRBJ2-5; D is possibly TRBD1 (6 bases). This CDR3 has 13 amino acids. Germline CDR1 and CDR2: SGDLS and YYNGEE. V was trimmed by 2 bases and J by 2 bases, leaving 7 bases between them. CDR3 DNA sequence: TGTGCCAGCAGCGTTGGGACACAAGAGACCCAGTACTTC. Translation gives CASSVGTQETQYF.

The V call is TRBV9, the J call TRBJ1-2; D is perhaps TRBD1 (5 bases). CDR1 is SGDLS, CDR2 YYNGEE, per germline. The ends were cut back, 0 bases at V and 8 bases at J, with 20 bases in the middle. The CDR3 loop spans 16 amino acids. The CDR3 DNA reads as TGTGCCAGCAGCGTAGGGTGGGGCCGCGGGGTCGACGGCTACACCTTC. Its translation: CASSVGWGRGVDGYTF.

This chain joins TRBV13 and TRBJ2-1, with 9 bases matching TRBD2. V lost 3 bases, J lost 8 bases, and 14 bases stayed unmatched. CDR3 length: 17 amino acids. Germline V gene data show CDR1 as PRHDT and CDR2 as FYEKMQ (reference sequence). The CDR3 sequence: CASSFASSRGGGHEQFF. The DNA for the CDR3 is TGTGCCAGCAGCTTTGCCTCCTCGCGGGGGGGCGGGCATGAGCAGTTCTTC. The complete variable domain, with remaining parts taken from reference TRBV13 and TRBJ2-1, reads AAGVIQSPRHLIKEKRETATLKCYPIPRHDTVYWYQQGPGQDPQFLISFYEKMQSDKGSIPDRFSAQQFSDYHSELNMSSLELGDSALYFCASSFASSRGGGHEQFFGPGTRLTVL.

The gene calls are TRBV27 and TRBJ1-1; D remains unclear. In germline, CDR1 is MNHEY, CDR2 SMNVEV (reference sequence). V was pared by 5 bases and J by 3 bases, with 10 bases between. This CDR3 contains 13 residues. Here the CDR3 reads CASSLKRYTEAFF. DNA for the CDR3: TGTGCCAGCAGTCTAAAGAGGTACACTGAAGCTTTCTTT.

CDR3 region: CASSSMTGGYEQYF. CDR3 DNA sequence: TGTGCCAGCAGCTCCATGACAGGGGGCTACGAGCAGTACTTC. This rearrangement joins TRBV7-2 to TRBJ2-7; 9 nucleotides align to TRBD1. The ends lost 4 bases at V and 3 bases at J; junction bases unmatched: 4. Germline loops: CDR1 SGHTA, CDR2 FQGNSA. The CDR3 runs 14 residues.

In this sample, this clone turned up a few times. The chain couples TRBV5-1 to TRBJ1-1; D gene ambiguous. The CDR3 runs to 15 residues. The V gene's germline CDR1 is SGHRS and CDR2 YFSETQ. The V end was cut by 0 bases, the J end by 4 bases, with 13 bases between. The CDR3 DNA follows: TGCGCCAGCAGCTTGGGTGGGTTAGCGGGCACTGAAGCTTTCTTT. Its protein product is CASSLGGLAGTEAFF.

The rearrangement joins TRBV7-8 to TRBJ1-6; possible D gene TRBD1, 5 bases. Deletions cut 1 base from V and 6 bases from J, with 10 bases between. This CDR3 is built from 15 residues. The V gene's germline CDR1 is SGHVS and CDR2 FQNEAQ. The CDR3 DNA reads TGTGCCAGCAGCTTAGGGGTAGGGGTTAATTCACCCCTCCACTTT. It translates to CASSLGVGVNSPLHF.

The chain has TRBV6-5 and TRBJ1-6; 7 bases align to TRBD1. CDR3 length: 15 residues. V lost 2 bases to trimming and J lost 9 bases; unmatched junction nucleotides: 7. Germline lookup yields CDR1 MNHEY and CDR2 SVGAGI. DNA of the CDR3: TGTGCCAGCAGTTACGATCAGGGGGGAATTTCACCCCTCCACTTT. This encodes CASSYDQGGISPLHF.